This TCR beta chain appears in the sequencing data of a study of blood T cell repertoires in COVID-19. Whole-study context: Italy, Spain and the United States were the sources of the convalescent and acute COVID-19 samples.

Assay used: immunoSEQ multiplex PCR; TCRdb lists only in-frame clones, some missing. This repertoire shows under 150,000 clones, 81% found once; its top ten account for about 1.6%. The CDR3 is 15 residues long. Germline-derived CDR1 and CDR2 are SGHAT and FQNNGV. Trimming pared 5 bases from V and 5 bases from J, leaving 18 bases between. The sequenced sample consisted of peripheral blood. V usage is TRBV11-2 and J usage is TRBJ1-1; tentatively, D is TRBD1 (5 bases). The sequence came from a man aged 50-59 years with acute or convalescent COVID-19. In DNA, the CDR3 is TGTGCCAGCAGCCCATCCGGAGGGGTTCGAACTGAAGCTTTCTTT. This gives the protein CASSPSGGVRTEAFF.